Listed here are 29 T cell receptor beta chains from one sample, sequenced in a study of T cell clonotyping in hematopoietic cell transplantation (dated by TCRdb to about 2021). Library preparation was by the immunoSEQ multiplex PCR assay. TCRdb carries this immuneACCESS record with in-frame sequences only. Its versions omit some clonotypes, under half of them owing to an unresolved V gene in the studies checked, with the rest unexplained. In all, the sample holds tens of thousands of clones, and 85% of those were seen once. The top ten clonotypes cover approximately 3% of the sample. What this sample's time point label stands for: recipient sample about 28 days before transplant, after cytoreduction. Sequenced material: peripheral blood mononuclear cells, taken before stem cell transplant. Receptors were obtained from a man aged 60 to 75 with acute myeloid leukemia. Some clones in this sample may be carry-over from other donors' samples.

This clone was recorded a few times. This chain links TRBV2 with TRBJ1-6; TRBD1 matches 7 bases. After removal of 4 bases from V and 4 bases from J, the junction contained 1 base not matched to a gene. Germline-derived CDR1 and CDR2 are SNHLY and FYNNEI. The CDR3 consists of 14 residues. For the CDR3, the DNA is TGTGCCAGCAGTGGACAGGGTTATAATTCACCCCTCCACTTT. Residues: CASSGQGYNSPLHF.

This clone has more than one count but fewer than ten. The genes are TRBV20-1 and TRBJ1-1, with a tentative D call TRBD1 (5 bases). CDR3 length equals 11 residues. Germline-derived CDR1 and CDR2 are DFQATT and SNEGSKA (reference sequence). Trimming took 6 bases from V and 6 from J, leaving 11 bases between them. CDR3 nucleotide sequence: TGCAGTGCCCAGACAGTCCCTGAAGCTTTCTTT. Its translation is CSAQTVPEAFF.

J is TRBJ2-2 and V is TRBV5-1; D unresolved. This CDR3 comprises 15 residues. Trimming took 1 base from V and 1 from J, leaving 8 bases between them. CDR1 SGHRS and CDR2 YFSETQ come from the germline V gene. Here the CDR3 DNA reads TGCGCCAGCAGCTTGTTTGACTTGAACACCGGGGAGCTGTTTTTT. This encodes CASSLFDLNTGELFF.

The chain couples TRBV9 to TRBJ1-2; D not certain. The CDR3 contains 15 residues. Germline CDR1 is SGDLS and CDR2 is YYNGEE. The V gene lost 6 bases and the J gene lost 6 bases, with 21 bases spanning the gap. CDR3 amino acids: CASNPLNGKLDGYTF. CDR3 nucleotides: TGTGCCAGCAACCCTCTCAACGGGAAACTTGATGGCTACACCTTC.

The chain combines TRBV28 with TRBJ1-4; D not certain. The CDR3 covers 15 residues. Germline V gene lookup returns CDR1 MDHEN and CDR2 SYDVKM. V shed 10 bases and J shed 8 bases, with 23 bases lying between them. The CDR3 region is CATLGSGSTKEKLFF. In DNA, the CDR3 is TGTGCCACCCTCGGATCGGGGTCGACAAAGGAAAAACTGTTTTTT.

The chain employs TRBV4-2 and TRBJ2-1; 8 bases map to TRBD1. Germline V gene sequence: CDR1 LGHNA, CDR2 YNFKEQ. Unmatched junction bases numbered 3, after V lost 4 bases and J lost 7 bases. This CDR3 spans 13 amino acids. CDR3: CASSLNRGNEQFF. CDR3 DNA: TGTGCCAGCAGCCTTAACAGGGGGAATGAGCAGTTCTTC.

The V call is TRBV7-2, the J call TRBJ2-2, with no clear D. CDR1 is SGHTA, CDR2 FQGNSA, per germline. The CDR3 loop spans 13 amino acids. V was pared by 1 base and J by 5 bases, with 5 bases between. The CDR3 coding sequence is TGTGCCAGCAGCTTAGTTCCTACCGGGGAGCTGTTTTTT. This gives the protein CASSLVPTGELFF.

The chain combines TRBV27 with TRBJ1-1; possibly TRBD1 for D (5 bases). From germline, CDR1 is MNHEY and CDR2 SMNVEV (reference sequence). V was clipped by 5 bases and J by 4 bases, with 20 bases between them. The CDR3 length is 16 residues. The CDR3 sequence: CASSLRVGLTSTEAFF. In DNA, the CDR3 is TGTGCCAGCAGTCTCAGGGTTGGGCTAACGAGCACTGAAGCTTTCTTT.

This chain uses TRBV7-2 with TRBJ2-7, with 8 nucleotides matching TRBD1. Germline trimming cut 1 base from V and 9 bases from J; bases unmatched to any gene: 14. The CDR3 runs to 16 residues. Germline V gene sequence: CDR1 SGHTA, CDR2 FQGNSA. The DNA of the CDR3 is TGTGCCAGCAGCTTAGGAGGTCAGGGACAGGTGGTAGGGCAGTACTTC. Translation gives CASSLGGQGQVVGQYF. Together with reference TRBV7-2 and TRBJ2-7, the CDR3 gives the full variable domain: GAGVSQSPSNKVTEKGKDVELRCDPISGHTALYWYRQSLGQGLEFLIYFQGNSAPDKSGLPSDRFSAERTGGSVSTLTIQRTQQEDSAVYLCASSLGGQGQVVGQYFGPGTRLTVT.

The CDR3 DNA sequence: TGTGCCAGCAGTGAAACTGAGCCCATTTACGAGCAGTACTTC. Translated: CASSETEPIYEQYF. The V and J genes are TRBV6-1 and TRBJ2-7, with D unclear. V shed 2 bases and J shed 4 bases, with 12 bases lying between them. This CDR3 has 14 amino acids. Germline V gene sequence: CDR1 MNHNS, CDR2 SASEGT.

The J gene is TRBJ2-7, the V gene TRBV7-2; D uncertain. V lost 6 bases and J lost 0, with 12 bases in between. The CDR3 is 14 amino acids. Germline V gene data show CDR1 as SGHTA and CDR2 as FQGNSA. The CDR3 sequence is CASRPSRSSYEQYF. In DNA, the CDR3 is TGTGCCAGCAGACCCTCAAGAAGCTCCTACGAGCAGTACTTC.

The chain combines TRBV19 with TRBJ2-7; a possible D gene is TRBD1 (5 bases). Germline loops: CDR1 LNHDA, CDR2 SQIVND (reference sequence). Deletions cut 7 bases from V and 0 bases from J, with 13 bases between. This CDR3 spans 14 amino acids. CDR3 bases: TGTGCCAGTACTACAACAGGCTCCTCCTACGAGCAGTACTTC. This encodes CASTTTGSSYEQYF. The full variable domain, with the rest looked up from reference TRBV19 and TRBJ2-7, is DGGITQSPKYLFRKEGQNVTLSCEQNLNHDAMYWYRQDPGQGLRLIYYSQIVNDFQKGDIAEGYSVSREKKESFPLTVTSAQKNPTAFYLCASTTTGSSYEQYFGPGTRLTVT.

CDR3 sequence reads: CAIRGTENTEAFF. DNA of the CDR3: TGTGCCATCAGGGGGACGGAGAACACTGAAGCTTTCTTT. This rearrangement joins TRBV10-3 to TRBJ1-1, with TRBD1 as a possible D gene (5 bases). The CDR3 has 13 residues. Germline lookup yields CDR1 ENHRY and CDR2 SYGVKD. Deletions cut 6 bases from V and 1 base from J, with 9 bases between.

This clone has just one count. V is TRBV20-1 and J is TRBJ1-1, with D possibly being TRBD1 (6 bases). V dropped 4 bases and J dropped 8 bases, with 11 bases sitting between them. The CDR3 covers 11 residues. CDR1 and CDR2 (germline): DFQATT, SNEGSKA (reference sequence). DNA for the CDR3: TGCAGTGCTATTAGGACAGAAGAAGCTTTCTTT. Protein: CSAIRTEEAFF.

The V call is TRBV5-1, the J call TRBJ2-5, with 13 bases lining up with TRBD2. Germline loops: CDR1 SGHRS, CDR2 YFSETQ. This CDR3 contains 15 residues. V lost 7 bases to trimming and J lost 1 base; unmatched junction nucleotides: 4. Here the CDR3 reads CASGTSGAPQETQYF. In DNA form, the CDR3 reads TGCGCCAGCGGGACTAGCGGGGCTCCCCAAGAGACCCAGTACTTC.

This clone was found a few times. The chain recombines TRBV6-5 with TRBJ2-3; perhaps TRBD2 as D (6 bases). Germline loops: CDR1 MNHEY, CDR2 SVGAGI. This CDR3 has 15 amino acids. V was shortened by 2 bases and J by 0 bases, with 9 bases between the two germline ends. CDR3 bases: TGTGCCAGCAGTTACCACGGGGGTAGCACAGATACGCAGTATTTT. Translating gives CASSYHGGSTDTQYF.

The chain is built from TRBV30 and TRBJ1-1; 9 bases agree with TRBD1. CDR1 GTSNPN and CDR2 SVGIG come from the germline V gene (reference sequence). With V trimmed by 5 bases and J by 11 bases, 3 bases remained unmatched. The length of the CDR3 is 10 residues. In nucleotides, the CDR3 is TGTGCCTGGCGGACAGGGGAGGCTTTCTTT. It yields the protein CAWRTGEAFF.

The rearrangement links TRBV2 to TRBJ1-2; 10 bases agree with TRBD1. Per germline, CDR1 SNHLY and CDR2 FYNNEI. The CDR3 consists of 14 residues. Trimming took 6 bases from V and 2 from J; bases not matched to a gene: 3. This CDR3 reads CASSSGQGNYGYTF. In DNA form, the CDR3 reads TGTGCCAGCAGCTCGGGACAGGGGAACTATGGCTACACCTTC.

This rearrangement joins TRBV30 to TRBJ1-1; D gene uncertain. CDR3 size: 12 residues. The ends were cut back, 2 bases at V and 6 bases at J, with 10 bases in the middle. Germline CDR1 is GTSNPN and CDR2 is SVGIG (reference sequence). The CDR3 DNA reads as TGTGCCTGGAGTCTGGGTTTGGCTGAAGCTTTCTTT. Its translation is CAWSLGLAEAFF.

The chain employs TRBV28 and TRBJ2-7; D remains ambiguous. The V gene's germline CDR1 is MDHEN and CDR2 SYDVKM. The CDR3 has 12 residues. V was cut by 7 bases and J by 7 bases, with 14 bases left in between. In DNA form, the CDR3 reads TGTGCCAGCACCGGGCCCCGTAATGAGCAGTACTTC. Its translation is CASTGPRNEQYF.

The V call is TRBV4-1, the J call TRBJ1-1; a weak D match, TRBD1 (6 bases). Trimming removed 1 base at V and 1 base at J, with 16 bases between. CDR1 and CDR2 (germline): MGHRA, YSYEKL. The CDR3 has 17 amino acids. The CDR3 DNA is TGCGCCAGCAGCCAAGCAGGGGCAATCCAGGGGAACACTGAAGCTTTCTTT. Its protein product is CASSQAGAIQGNTEAFF.

This clone was detected only once. The chain employs TRBV4-3 and TRBJ2-7; D perhaps matches TRBD1 (5 bases). The CDR3 totals 14 residues. Germline CDR1 LGHNA, CDR2 YSLEER. V gave up 0 bases and J gave up 1 base, with 7 bases separating them. CDR3 coding DNA: TGCGCCAGCAGCCAAGACAGACAGTCCTACGAGCAGTACTTC. It yields the protein CASSQDRQSYEQYF.

The genes are TRBV5-4 and TRBJ2-7; D assignment may be TRBD1 or TRBD2 (7 bases each). This CDR3 is built from 15 residues. The germline V gene has CDR1 SGHNT and CDR2 YYREEE (reference sequence). V lost 0 bases, J lost 7 bases, and 17 bases lay in between. The CDR3 DNA is TGTGCCAGCAGCTTGGCCAGGGGGGGGCGGATTGAGCAGTACTTC. It yields the protein CASSLARGGRIEQYF.

This chain joins TRBV28 and TRBJ1-5, with D uncertain. V was cut by 5 bases and J by 2 bases, with 10 bases left in between. This CDR3 comprises 14 residues. Germline CDR1 MDHEN, CDR2 SYDVKM. The CDR3 region has the DNA TGTGCCAGCAGTCCCCGACTGGGCAATCAGCCCCAGCATTTT. Residues: CASSPRLGNQPQHF.

The gene calls are TRBV15 and TRBJ2-7; a weak D match, TRBD2 (6 bases). CDR1 is LNHNV, CDR2 YYDKDF, per germline (reference sequence). This CDR3 has 15 residues. The V end lost 0 bases, the J end lost 0 bases, and 9 bases lay between the germline ends. In DNA, the CDR3 is TGTGCCACCAGCAGAGATTACGGGAGCTCCTACGAGCAGTACTTC. It yields the protein CATSRDYGSSYEQYF.

The chain uses TRBV19 and TRBJ1-4; D not certain. The CDR3 length is 15 residues. V was pared by 10 bases and J by 4 bases, with 19 bases between. Germline CDR1 LNHDA, CDR2 SQIVND (reference sequence). CDR3 residues: CATHLGGGNNEKLFF. The DNA of the CDR3 is TGTGCCACCCACCTCGGTGGAGGGAATAATGAAAAACTGTTTTTT. Full variable domain (rest looked up from reference TRBV19 and TRBJ1-4): DGGITQSPKYLFRKEGQNVTLSCEQNLNHDAMYWYRQDPGQGLRLIYYSQIVNDFQKGDIAEGYSVSREKKESFPLTVTSAQKNPTAFYLCATHLGGGNNEKLFFGSGTQLSVL.

This clone was detected only a few times. J is TRBJ2-7 and V is TRBV29-1; tentatively, D is TRBD2 (5 bases). V was cut by 8 bases and J by 7 bases, with 21 bases left in between. Germline V gene sequence: CDR1 SQVTM, CDR2 ANQGSEA. This CDR3 spans 13 amino acids. The CDR3 nucleotides are TGCAGCACCAAGACGGCACGTTCGGGGGAGCAGTACTTC. Amino acid sequence: CSTKTARSGEQYF.

The chain links TRBV9 to TRBJ1-4, with 8 nucleotides matching TRBD1. CDR1 and CDR2 from the germline V gene are SGDLS and YYNGEE. The CDR3 spans 15 residues. V was pared by 3 bases and J by 8 bases, with 9 bases of the junction left unmatched. DNA of the CDR3: TGTGCCAGCAGCGGATCGACAGGGGCCGGAGAAAAACTGTTTTTT. It is translated as CASSGSTGAGEKLFF. The full variable domain, rest sourced from reference TRBV9 and TRBJ1-4, is DSGVTQTPKHLITATGQRVTLRCSPRSGDLSVYWYQQSLDQGLQFLIQYYNGEERAKGNILERFSAQQFPDLHSELNLSSLELGDSALYFCASSGSTGAGEKLFFGSGTQLSVL.

The chain is built from TRBV14 and TRBJ1-1; D remains ambiguous. The germline V gene has CDR1 SGHDN and CDR2 FVKESK. CDR3 length equals 15 residues. Trimming removed 2 bases from V and 0 bases from J, with 10 bases in between. DNA of the CDR3: TGTGCCAGCAGCCAATCTCGGGCCTTGAACACTGAAGCTTTCTTT. Amino acids: CASSQSRALNTEAFF.